This is a list of T cell receptor beta chains from one sample in a study of blood T cells in healthy people across ages. TCRdb reanalysed the 5' RACE reads using MiXCR and keeps one entry per CDR3 protein. This sample has fewer than 1,200,000 distinct CDR3 sequences, with approximately 26% found just once. This same sample was also part of a study on T cells of mothers and their children.

The sample consisted of blood. The receptors originated from a girl aged 2 to 10 in good health. Each CDR3 is given with its conserved first and last residue. D genes are given only for firm matches. The size field is filled for only some rows; it gives once, few, many or a size class.

CDR3 DNA: TGCGCCAGCAGCATTGGACTAGCGGGGGTCCCCGGGGAGCTGTTTTTT; CDR3 protein: CASSIGLAGVPGELFF; clone size: -; D gene: TRBD2; J gene: TRBJ2-2; V gene: TRBV5-1
CDR3 DNA: TGTGCCAGCAGGGTAGACTGGGAAGAGACCCAGTACTTC; CDR3 protein: CASRVDWEETQYF; clone size: -; D gene: -; J gene: TRBJ2-5; V gene: TRBV9
CDR3 DNA: TGTGCCAGCAGCCAAGTCGGGAGGCTCAATGAGCAGTTCTTC; CDR3 protein: CASSQVGRLNEQFF; clone size: -; D gene: TRBD2; J gene: TRBJ2-1; V gene: TRBV3-1
CDR3 DNA: TGCAGTGCTAGTCTTAGCGGAGACCCCTACAATGAGCAGTTCTTC; CDR3 protein: CSASLSGDPYNEQFF; clone size: few; D gene: -; J gene: TRBJ2-1; V gene: TRBV20-1
CDR3 DNA: TGTGCCGGCAGTTTACAGGGCGACTATGGCTACACCTTC; CDR3 protein: CAGSLQGDYGYTF; clone size: few; D gene: -; J gene: TRBJ1-2; V gene: TRBV27
CDR3 DNA: TGTGCCAAGAACACTGAAGCTTTCTTT; CDR3 protein: CAKNTEAFF; clone size: few; D gene: -; J gene: TRBJ1-1; V gene: TRBV21-1
CDR3 DNA: TGCAGTGCTAGAGATCTATTTAGTCTAGCCTACTACAATGAGCAGTTCTTC; CDR3 protein: CSARDLFSLAYYNEQFF; clone size: -; D gene: -; J gene: TRBJ2-1; V gene: TRBV20-1
CDR3 DNA: TGTGCCATCGACAGGGTGGGCACTGAAGCTTTCTTT; CDR3 protein: CAIDRVGTEAFF; clone size: few; D gene: TRBD1; J gene: TRBJ1-1; V gene: TRBV7-9
CDR3 DNA: TGCGCCAGCAGCCCTACCTATGGGAACTCTGGTGAAGCTTTCTTT; CDR3 protein: CASSPTYGNSGEAFF; clone size: -; D gene: -; J gene: TRBJ1-1; V gene: TRBV4-1
CDR3 DNA: TGTGCCACCAGCCGGTATAGCAATCAGCCCCAGCATTTT; CDR3 protein: CATSRYSNQPQHF; clone size: -; D gene: -; J gene: TRBJ1-5; V gene: TRBV15
CDR3 DNA: TGTGCCAGCAGTTTACCGGGTATCTACGAGCAGTACTTC; CDR3 protein: CASSLPGIYEQYF; clone size: -; D gene: -; J gene: TRBJ2-7; V gene: TRBV28
CDR3 DNA: TGTGCCAGCAGTTTTGGGCTCAGGGCTACGTACGAGCAGTACTTC; CDR3 protein: CASSFGLRATYEQYF; clone size: few; D gene: -; J gene: TRBJ2-7; V gene: TRBV7-9
CDR3 DNA: TGTGCCAGCACCGAAACCGGGACAGGGAGGTACGAGCAGTACTTC; CDR3 protein: CASTETGTGRYEQYF; clone size: few; D gene: TRBD1; J gene: TRBJ2-7; V gene: TRBV28
CDR3 DNA: TGCAGCGGGAAAAGACTAGCGGGAGTCCATGAGCAGTTCTTC; CDR3 protein: CSGKRLAGVHEQFF; clone size: once; D gene: TRBD2; J gene: TRBJ2-1; V gene: TRBV29-1
CDR3 DNA: TGTGCCAGCAGCTTAGGGTCTAGCTTGATTTTCACAGATACGCAGTATTTT; CDR3 protein: CASSLGSSLIFTDTQYF; clone size: -; D gene: -; J gene: TRBJ2-3; V gene: TRBV11-3
CDR3 DNA: TGTGCCAGCACCCCTCGCGGGGCACTTGAAGCTTTCTTT; CDR3 protein: CASTPRGALEAFF; clone size: few; D gene: -; J gene: TRBJ1-1; V gene: TRBV7-2
CDR3 DNA: TGTGCCAGCAGCTTCCCCCAGGAATACGGAAACACCATATATTTT; CDR3 protein: CASSFPQEYGNTIYF; clone size: -; D gene: -; J gene: TRBJ1-3; V gene: TRBV13
CDR3 DNA: TGTGCCAGCAGTAGGCGGGGTTTCTATGAGCAGTTCTTC; CDR3 protein: CASSRRGFYEQFF; clone size: -; D gene: -; J gene: TRBJ2-1; V gene: TRBV6-1
CDR3 DNA: TGTGCCAGCAGCGAGGGGGTCGCCTACAATGAGCAGTTCTTC; CDR3 protein: CASSEGVAYNEQFF; clone size: -; D gene: -; J gene: TRBJ2-1; V gene: TRBV5-4
CDR3 DNA: TGTGCTGGCGGGGGGCCGAAATATCACAATCAGCCCCAGCATTTT; CDR3 protein: CAGGGPKYHNQPQHF; clone size: few; D gene: -; J gene: TRBJ1-5; V gene: TRBV6-4
CDR3 DNA: TGCGCCAGCAGCCAAGATTGGGACAGCTATGGCTACACCTTC; CDR3 protein: CASSQDWDSYGYTF; clone size: few; D gene: TRBD1; J gene: TRBJ1-2; V gene: TRBV4-1
CDR3 DNA: TGCAGTGCTAGAGTGCCGGGACTAGATGCAGATACGCAGTATTTT; CDR3 protein: CSARVPGLDADTQYF; clone size: -; D gene: TRBD2; J gene: TRBJ2-3; V gene: TRBV20-1
CDR3 DNA: TGTGCCAGCAGTTTATCCTACTTAACTAGCACAGATACGCAGTATTTT; CDR3 protein: CASSLSYLTSTDTQYF; clone size: -; D gene: -; J gene: TRBJ2-3; V gene: TRBV27
CDR3 DNA: TGTGCCAGCAGTTTAGTCGGAGATAACAATGAGCAGTTCTTC; CDR3 protein: CASSLVGDNNEQFF; clone size: -; D gene: -; J gene: TRBJ2-1; V gene: TRBV12-3/TRBV12-4
CDR3 DNA: TGTGCCAGCAGTTCCGGGACCCCACAGACCCAGTACTTC; CDR3 protein: CASSSGTPQTQYF; clone size: few; D gene: -; J gene: TRBJ2-5; V gene: TRBV12-3/TRBV12-4
CDR3 DNA: TGTGCCAGCACTTTACGGGATACCGTTAATGAGCAGTTCTTC; CDR3 protein: CASTLRDTVNEQFF; clone size: -; D gene: -; J gene: TRBJ2-1; V gene: TRBV6-1
CDR3 DNA: TGCGCCAGCTTTGACAGCACAGATACGCAGTATTTT; CDR3 protein: CASFDSTDTQYF; clone size: few; D gene: -; J gene: TRBJ2-3; V gene: TRBV5-1
CDR3 DNA: TGTGCCAGCAGCTTAGCGCCTAGGAACACTGAAGCTTTCTTT; CDR3 protein: CASSLAPRNTEAFF; clone size: many; D gene: -; J gene: TRBJ1-1; V gene: TRBV7-2
CDR3 DNA: TGTGCCAGCAGTTTTTCTCCGAGCGGTGAAAAACTGTTTTTT; CDR3 protein: CASSFSPSGEKLFF; clone size: -; D gene: -; J gene: TRBJ1-4; V gene: TRBV12-3/TRBV12-4
CDR3 DNA: TGTGCCAGCAGTGAGCAGAATCAAGAGACCCAGTACTTC; CDR3 protein: CASSEQNQETQYF; clone size: few; D gene: -; J gene: TRBJ2-5; V gene: TRBV25-1
CDR3 DNA: TGCGCCAGCAGCCAAGTTCGTGAGGGTACGCAGTATTTT; CDR3 protein: CASSQVREGTQYF; clone size: few; D gene: -; J gene: TRBJ2-3; V gene: TRBV4-1
CDR3 DNA: TGCAGCGTTGCTGGCAGACTGACTACTAACTATGGCTACACCTTC; CDR3 protein: CSVAGRLTTNYGYTF; clone size: -; D gene: -; J gene: TRBJ1-2; V gene: TRBV29-1
CDR3 DNA: TGTGCCAGCAGCTTCCAGGTCGCCTATAATTCACCCCTCCACTTT; CDR3 protein: CASSFQVAYNSPLHF; clone size: -; D gene: -; J gene: TRBJ1-6; V gene: TRBV7-6
CDR3 DNA: TGTGCCAGCAGCTTAGGAAGGGGAGAATGGAATGAGCAGTTCTTC; CDR3 protein: CASSLGRGEWNEQFF; clone size: few; D gene: -; J gene: TRBJ2-1; V gene: TRBV7-8
CDR3 DNA: TGTGCCAGCAGTGATAAGCGGAACTACAATGAGCAGTTCTTC; CDR3 protein: CASSDKRNYNEQFF; clone size: few; D gene: -; J gene: TRBJ2-1; V gene: TRBV2
CDR3 DNA: TGTGCCAGCAGCTTAAATAGCGGCAGCACAGATACGCAGTATTTT; CDR3 protein: CASSLNSGSTDTQYF; clone size: many; D gene: -; J gene: TRBJ2-3; V gene: TRBV6-4
CDR3 DNA: TGTGCCAGCAGCCCCTCGGGACTGGGGGGCTGGGCGCAGGGGTACGAGCAGTACTTC; CDR3 protein: CASSPSGLGGWAQGYEQYF; clone size: few; D gene: -; J gene: TRBJ2-7; V gene: TRBV3-1
CDR3 DNA: TGTGCCAGCAGTACAACCCTGAGGTACCTTGGGTACATTCAGTACTTC; CDR3 protein: CASSTTLRYLGYIQYF; clone size: once; D gene: -; J gene: TRBJ2-4; V gene: TRBV28
CDR3 DNA: TGCAGCGTTGAAGATCGTAAGACTAGCTATGGCTACACCTTC; CDR3 protein: CSVEDRKTSYGYTF; clone size: few; D gene: -; J gene: TRBJ1-2; V gene: TRBV29-1
CDR3 DNA: TGTGCCAGCAGCCCAAACCCAACAGGGGTCTCCTACGAGCAGTACTTC; CDR3 protein: CASSPNPTGVSYEQYF; clone size: -; D gene: TRBD1; J gene: TRBJ2-7; V gene: TRBV9
CDR3 DNA: TGCAGTGCTAGAGATACGGAGACTCCGGAGCAGTTCTTC; CDR3 protein: CSARDTETPEQFF; clone size: -; D gene: -; J gene: TRBJ2-1; V gene: TRBV20-1
CDR3 DNA: TGTGCCAGCAGTGGTGGGAATGAGGTAGAGACCCAGTACTTC; CDR3 protein: CASSGGNEVETQYF; clone size: -; D gene: -; J gene: TRBJ2-5; V gene: TRBV25-1
CDR3 DNA: TGTGCCAGCAGCTTACCCGATACCTATTCTAACTATGGCTACACCTTC; CDR3 protein: CASSLPDTYSNYGYTF; clone size: -; D gene: -; J gene: TRBJ1-2; V gene: TRBV7-8
CDR3 DNA: TGTGCCAGCAGCTCCTTAAGGTCCGATGAAAAACTGTTTTTT; CDR3 protein: CASSSLRSDEKLFF; clone size: few; D gene: -; J gene: TRBJ1-4; V gene: TRBV7-9